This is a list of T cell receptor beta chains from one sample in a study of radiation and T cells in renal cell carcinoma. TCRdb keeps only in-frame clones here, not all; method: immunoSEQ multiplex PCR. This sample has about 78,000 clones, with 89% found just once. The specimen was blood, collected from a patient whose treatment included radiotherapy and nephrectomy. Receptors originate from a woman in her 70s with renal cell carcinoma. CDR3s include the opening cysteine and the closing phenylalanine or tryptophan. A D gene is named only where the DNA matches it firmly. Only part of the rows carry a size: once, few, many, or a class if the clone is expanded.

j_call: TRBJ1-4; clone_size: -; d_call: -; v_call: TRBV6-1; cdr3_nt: TGTGCCAGCAGTGAAGGAGACAGGTCGCGGGAAAAACTGTTTTTT; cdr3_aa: CASSEGDRSREKLFF
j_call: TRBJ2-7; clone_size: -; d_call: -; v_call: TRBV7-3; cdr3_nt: TGTGCCAGCAGCTTAGGTGAACGCTACGAGCAGTACTTC; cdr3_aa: CASSLGERYEQYF
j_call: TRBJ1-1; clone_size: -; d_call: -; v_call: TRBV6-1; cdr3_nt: TGTGCCAGCAGTCCCGGGGGCGAAGGGGAAGCTTTCTTT; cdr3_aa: CASSPGGEGEAFF
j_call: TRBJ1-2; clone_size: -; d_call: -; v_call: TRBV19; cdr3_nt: TGTGCCAGTAGTATCGGAAAGAACTACTATGGCTACACCTTC; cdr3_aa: CASSIGKNYYGYTF
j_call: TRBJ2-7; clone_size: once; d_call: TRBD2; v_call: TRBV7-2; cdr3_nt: TGTGCCAGCAGCTTAGTAGGGACTAACTCCTACGAGCAGTACTTC; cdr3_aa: CASSLVGTNSYEQYF
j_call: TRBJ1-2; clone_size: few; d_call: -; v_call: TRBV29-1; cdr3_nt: TGCAGCGTTGGGTCAGGGAGAGGTCTTAACTATGGCTACACCTTC; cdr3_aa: CSVGSGRGLNYGYTF
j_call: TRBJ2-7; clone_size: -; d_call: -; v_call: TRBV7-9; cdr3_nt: TGTGCCAGCAGCTTAGCGCATACCCACGAGAGGTACGAGCAGTACTTC; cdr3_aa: CASSLAHTHERYEQYF
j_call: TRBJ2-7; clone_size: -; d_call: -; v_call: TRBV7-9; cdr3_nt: TGTGCCAGCAGCTGGACGACAGGTTCCTACGAGCAGTACTTC; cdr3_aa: CASSWTTGSYEQYF
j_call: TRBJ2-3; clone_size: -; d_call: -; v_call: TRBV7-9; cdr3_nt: TGTGCCAGCAGCTTAGACCCGGGTTCAGATACGCAGTATTTT; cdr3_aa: CASSLDPGSDTQYF
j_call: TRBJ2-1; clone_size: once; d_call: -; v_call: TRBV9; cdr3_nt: TGTGCCAGCAGCTCCGCCCCCGGCAATGAGCAGTTCTTC; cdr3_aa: CASSSAPGNEQFF
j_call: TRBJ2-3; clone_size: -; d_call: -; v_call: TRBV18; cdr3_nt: TGTGCCAGCTCACCTAATTTCTTGACAGGCCCCGCAGATACGCAGTATTTT; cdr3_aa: CASSPNFLTGPADTQYF
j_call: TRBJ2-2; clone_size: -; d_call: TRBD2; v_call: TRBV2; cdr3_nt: TGTGCCAGCAAGACCGGGACTAGCAACACCGGGGAGCTGTTTTTT; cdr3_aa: CASKTGTSNTGELFF
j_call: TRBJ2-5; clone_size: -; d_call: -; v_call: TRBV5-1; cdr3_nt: TGCGCCAGCAGCTGGGAGACGGAGACCCAGTACTTC; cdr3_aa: CASSWETETQYF
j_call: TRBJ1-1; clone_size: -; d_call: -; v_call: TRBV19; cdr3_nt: TGTGCCAGTACCCCCCTGACGGTGAACACTGAAGCTTTCTTT; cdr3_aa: CASTPLTVNTEAFF
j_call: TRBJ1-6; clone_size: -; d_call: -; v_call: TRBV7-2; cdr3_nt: TGTGCCAGCAGCTTAGTGACCTCACCCCTCCACTTT; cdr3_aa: CASSLVTSPLHF
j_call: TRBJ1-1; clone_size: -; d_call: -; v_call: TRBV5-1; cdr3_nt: TGCGCCAGCAGCTTGGCCCGAGGGTTTGCACAGAACACTGAAGCTTTCTTT; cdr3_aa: CASSLARGFAQNTEAFF
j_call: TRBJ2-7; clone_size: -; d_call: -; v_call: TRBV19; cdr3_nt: TGTGCCAGTAGTATAAACGGACACTCCTACGAGCAGTACTTC; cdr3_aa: CASSINGHSYEQYF
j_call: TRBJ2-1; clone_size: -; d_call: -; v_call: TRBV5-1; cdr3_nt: TGCGCCAGCAGCTCTGGGGAGATTTACAATGAGCAGTTCTTC; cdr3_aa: CASSSGEIYNEQFF
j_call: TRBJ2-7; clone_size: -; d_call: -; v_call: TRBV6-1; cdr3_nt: TGTGCCAGCACAACCCGGGACACACAAGCCTACGAGCAGTACTTC; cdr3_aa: CASTTRDTQAYEQYF
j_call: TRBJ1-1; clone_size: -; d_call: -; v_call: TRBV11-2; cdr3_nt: TGTGCCAGCAGCTTATATCTCGAGCCTGTGAGCACTGAAGCTTTCTTT; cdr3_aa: CASSLYLEPVSTEAFF
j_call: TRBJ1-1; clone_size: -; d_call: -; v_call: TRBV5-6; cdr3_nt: TGTGCCAGCAGCCTTACGATTGGCGCTGAAGCTTTCTTT; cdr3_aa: CASSLTIGAEAFF
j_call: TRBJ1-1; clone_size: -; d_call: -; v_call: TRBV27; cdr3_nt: TGTGCCAGCAGTCTCAGGGAGAGAGGTGAAGCTTTCTTT; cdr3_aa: CASSLRERGEAFF
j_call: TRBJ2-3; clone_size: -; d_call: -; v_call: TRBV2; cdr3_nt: TGTGCCAGCAGTCGGGACCTCACAGATACGCAGTATTTT; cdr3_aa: CASSRDLTDTQYF
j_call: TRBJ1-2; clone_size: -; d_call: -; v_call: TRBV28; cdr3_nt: TGTGCCAGCAGAGGGCTCTTAGTGTCCGGCTACACCTTC; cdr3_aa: CASRGLLVSGYTF
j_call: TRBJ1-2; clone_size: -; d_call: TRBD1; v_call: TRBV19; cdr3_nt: TGTGCCAGTAGTTTTGACGTGGGACAGGGGGAAGGCTACACCTTC; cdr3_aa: CASSFDVGQGEGYTF
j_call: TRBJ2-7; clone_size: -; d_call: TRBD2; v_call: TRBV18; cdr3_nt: TGTGCCAGCTCACCACTGCCTCTAGCGGGGGGAACCTACGAGCAGTACTTC; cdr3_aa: CASSPLPLAGGTYEQYF
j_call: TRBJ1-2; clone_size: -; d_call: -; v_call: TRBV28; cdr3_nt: TGTGCCAGCAGTCAGAACACAGGCCTAAGCGGCTACACCTTC; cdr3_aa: CASSQNTGLSGYTF
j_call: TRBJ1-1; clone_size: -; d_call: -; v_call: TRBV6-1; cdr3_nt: TGTGCCACCATTCCGGGTGGGGGTTCGAACACTGAAGCTTTCTTT; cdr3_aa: CATIPGGGSNTEAFF
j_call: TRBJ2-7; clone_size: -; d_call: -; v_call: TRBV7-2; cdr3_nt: TGTGCCAGCAGCGCCCCCATCAGGACCTCCGAGCAGTACTTC; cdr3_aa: CASSAPIRTSEQYF
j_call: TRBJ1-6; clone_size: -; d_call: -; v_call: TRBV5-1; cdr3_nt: TGCGCCAGCAGCTTGGTAGTAGGGTCACCCCTCCACTTT; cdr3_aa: CASSLVVGSPLHF
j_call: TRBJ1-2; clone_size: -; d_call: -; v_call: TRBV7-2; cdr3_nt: TGTGCCAGCAGCTTAAGGTTTAACTATGGCTACACCTTC; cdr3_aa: CASSLRFNYGYTF
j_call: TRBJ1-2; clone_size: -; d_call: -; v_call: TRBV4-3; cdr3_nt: TGCGCCAGCAGCCACGAGCCGAGGGGGGGTGGCTACACCTTC; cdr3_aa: CASSHEPRGGGYTF
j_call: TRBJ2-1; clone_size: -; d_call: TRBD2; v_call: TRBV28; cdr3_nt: TGTGCCAGCAGTTTACTAGCGGGGGGGGGCTCGGCCTACAATGAGCAGTTCTTC; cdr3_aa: CASSLLAGGGSAYNEQFF
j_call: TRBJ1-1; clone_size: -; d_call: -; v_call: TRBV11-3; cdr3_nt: TGTGCCAGCAGCTCCCAGGGGAACACTGAAGCTTTCTTT; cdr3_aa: CASSSQGNTEAFF
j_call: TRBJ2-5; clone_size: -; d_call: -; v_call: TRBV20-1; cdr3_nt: TGCAGTGCTAGAGCCCAAGAGACCCAGTACTTC; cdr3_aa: CSARAQETQYF
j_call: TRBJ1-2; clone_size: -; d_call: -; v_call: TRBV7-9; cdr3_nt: TGTGCCAGCAGCCCAGAAGGGGGGAGGACCTTTAATGGCTACACCTTC; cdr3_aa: CASSPEGGRTFNGYTF
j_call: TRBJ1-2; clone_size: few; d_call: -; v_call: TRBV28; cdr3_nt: TGTGCCAGCACTTCCTTGGCCGGGACACACCTTATCTATGGCTACACCTTC; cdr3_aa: CASTSLAGTHLIYGYTF
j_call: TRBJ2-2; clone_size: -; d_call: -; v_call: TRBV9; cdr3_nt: TGTGCCAGCAGCCCCAACACCGGGGAGCTGTTTTTT; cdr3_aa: CASSPNTGELFF
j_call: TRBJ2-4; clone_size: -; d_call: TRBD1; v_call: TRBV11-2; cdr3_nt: TGTGCCAGCAGCTTAGGCCCCTCAGGGGGCACCAAAAACATTCAGTACTTC; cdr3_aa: CASSLGPSGGTKNIQYF
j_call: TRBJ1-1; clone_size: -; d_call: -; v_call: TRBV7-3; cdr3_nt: TGTGCCAGCAGCCCATCGGAACACTCGAACACTGAAGCTTTCTTT; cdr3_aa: CASSPSEHSNTEAFF
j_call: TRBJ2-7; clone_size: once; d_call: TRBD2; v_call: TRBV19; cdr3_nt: TGTGCCAGCGGGGGGACGGGCTCCTACGAGCAGTACTTC; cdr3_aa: CASGGTGSYEQYF
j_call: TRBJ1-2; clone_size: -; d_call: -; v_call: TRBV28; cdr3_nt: TGTGCCAGCAGACCTGGCTCTTCCCGGCATGGCTACACCTTC; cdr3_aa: CASRPGSSRHGYTF
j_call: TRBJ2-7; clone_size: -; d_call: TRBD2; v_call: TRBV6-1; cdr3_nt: TGTGCCAGCAGGTTAGCGGGGCGGAACTACGAGCAGTACTTC; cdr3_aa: CASRLAGRNYEQYF
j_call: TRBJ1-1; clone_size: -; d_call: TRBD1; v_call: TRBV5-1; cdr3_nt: TGCGCCAGCAGCTTGGCAGGGACAGGGTCCTTCATGAACACTGAAGCTTTCTTT; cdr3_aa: CASSLAGTGSFMNTEAFF
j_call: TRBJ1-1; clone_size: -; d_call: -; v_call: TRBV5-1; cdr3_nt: TGCGCCAGCAGCTTGATCTCTAACACTGAAGCTTTCTTT; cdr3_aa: CASSLISNTEAFF
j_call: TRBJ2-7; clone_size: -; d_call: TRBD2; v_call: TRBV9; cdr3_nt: TGTGCCAGCAGCGTATCGGCGGGGGAGTACGAGCAGTACTTC; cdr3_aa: CASSVSAGEYEQYF
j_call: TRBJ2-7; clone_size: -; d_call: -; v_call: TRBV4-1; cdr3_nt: TGCGCCAGCAGCCAAGATATTGGGGGAGGAAACTACGAGCAGTACTTC; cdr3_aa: CASSQDIGGGNYEQYF
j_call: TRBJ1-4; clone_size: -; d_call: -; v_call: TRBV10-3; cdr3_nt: TGTGCCATCAGTGTGAAGAGACCCCCAGCCGAAAAACTGTTTTTT; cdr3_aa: CAISVKRPPAEKLFF
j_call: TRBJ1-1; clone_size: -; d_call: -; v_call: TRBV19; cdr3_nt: TGTGCCAGTAAAGGGTTCACTGAAGCTTTCTTT; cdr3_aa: CASKGFTEAFF